The next 9 T cell receptor beta chains were all read from a single sample in a study of blood T cell repertoires in COVID-19. The method was immunoSEQ multiplex PCR; TCRdb's version includes in-frame clones alone and lacks a portion of them. The table shows 100,000 to 150,000 clones, with around four fifths occurring only once. The sequenced sample was peripheral blood. The receptors were gathered from a human donor in a cohort sampled during active COVID-19.

This chain connects TRBV25-1 to TRBJ1-1; TRBD1 matches 8 bases. The CDR3 has 16 residues. Germline V gives CDR1 MGHDK, CDR2 SYGVNS. The ends lost 6 bases at V and 3 bases at J; junction bases unmatched: 12. The CDR3 sequence: CASRSSFRGRDTEAFF. The CDR3 DNA sequence: TGTGCCAGCAGGTCTTCCTTCAGGGGGCGGGACACTGAAGCTTTCTTT.

This sequence joins TRBV9 and TRBJ1-2, with D perhaps matching TRBD1 (5 bases). The CDR3 is made up of 11 amino acids. Trimming took 6 bases from V and 8 from J, leaving 11 bases between them. Germline CDR1 SGDLS, CDR2 YYNGEE. The CDR3 is CASTNPGGYTF. For the CDR3, the DNA is TGTGCCAGCACCAACCCAGGGGGCTACACCTTC.

This clone has ten or more counts. V usage is TRBV5-1 and J usage is TRBJ2-7, with 7 bases matching TRBD1. CDR3 length equals 15 residues. With V trimmed by 0 bases and J by 0 bases, 3 bases remained unmatched. Germline V lookup: CDR1 SGHRS, CDR2 YFSETQ. This CDR3 is CASSLGPGGSYEQYF. The CDR3 DNA sequence: TGCGCCAGCAGCTTGGGCCCAGGGGGCTCCTACGAGCAGTACTTC.

The genes are TRBV7-2 and TRBJ1-2, with D possibly being TRBD1 (5 bases). CDR1 and CDR2 (germline): SGHTA, FQGNSA. V lost 5 bases and J lost 2, with 9 bases in between. The CDR3 totals 13 residues. CDR3 nucleotide sequence: TGTGCCAGCAGCCAGGACAAGAACTATGGCTACACCTTC. It specifies CASSQDKNYGYTF.

This chain connects TRBV11-3 to TRBJ2-1; D not certain. This CDR3 has 12 amino acids. Germline lookup yields CDR1 SGHNT and CDR2 YENEEA. The germline V and J ends were trimmed by 5 bases and 5 bases, with 7 bases remaining between them. The DNA of the CDR3 is TGTGCCAGCAGCAAAACGGACAATGAGCAGTTCTTC. Encoded protein: CASSKTDNEQFF.

The rearrangement uses TRBV4-2 and TRBJ1-5, with D perhaps matching TRBD1 (6 bases). The CDR3 is 15 amino acids. Germline V gene data show CDR1 as LGHNA and CDR2 as YNFKEQ. Trimming shortened V by 2 bases and J by 5 bases, and 13 bases separated the two germline ends. The CDR3 sequence: CASSQNDRSHQPQHF. CDR3 bases: TGTGCCAGCAGCCAAAACGACAGGTCCCATCAGCCCCAGCATTTT.

The chain joins TRBV3-1 (or the pseudogene TRBV3-2) to TRBJ2-7; no clear D. Deletions cut 4 bases from V and 10 bases from J, with 20 bases between. Germline CDR1 reads LGHDT; CDR2 reads YNNKEL (reference sequence). CDR3 length equals 14 residues. The CDR3 DNA sequence: TGTGCCAGCAGCCCCCGACAAAGCACTCCAGGCCAGTACTTC. As protein: CASSPRQSTPGQYF.

This chain links TRBV7-3 with TRBJ2-5; 11 positions agree with TRBD2. CDR1 and CDR2 from the germline V gene are SGHTA and FQGTGA. J gave up 1 base and V 5 bases, and 3 bases lay outside the gene matches. The CDR3 totals 15 residues. The DNA for the CDR3 is TGTGCCAGCAGCCCTAGCGGGAGGACCCAAGAGACCCAGTACTTC. It specifies CASSPSGRTQETQYF.

A few counts support this clone. This sequence joins TRBV2 and TRBJ2-2; 8 nucleotides line up with TRBD1. Germline CDR1 is SNHLY and CDR2 is FYNNEI. V lost 6 bases to trimming and J lost 1 base; unmatched junction nucleotides: 4. The CDR3 covers 15 residues. CDR3 sequence reads: CASRQGAENTGELFF. The CDR3 DNA reads TGTGCCAGCAGGCAGGGGGCGGAGAACACCGGGGAGCTGTTTTTT.